This T cell receptor (beta chain) is drawn from a study of OX40 agonist ivuxolimab in advanced cancers. Study at large: Therapy given before enrollment (anti-PD-1, anti-PD-L1 or anti-CTLA-4) was allowed, and approximately 40% had some.

V was cut by 3 bases and J by 7 bases, with 15 bases left in between. The V gene's germline CDR1 is KGHSH and CDR2 LQKENI. The CDR3 covers 14 residues. Repertoires were generated with immunoSEQ multiplex PCR, while TCRdb's copy carries only in-frame clones and drops some. The top ten hold 13% of the sample, which has about 76,000 clones, roughly nine tenths seen once. Systemic immunosuppression or a history of autoimmune disease excluded patients. This clone came up once. The sample consisted of CD4+ or CD8+ T cells sorted from blood, taken in a trial of the OX40 agonist ivuxolimab. This chain connects TRBV18 to TRBJ1-1, with D maybe TRBD1 (5 bases). The sequence was obtained from an adult with an advanced solid tumor such as melanoma, head and neck, liver or kidney cancer. The CDR3 reads CASSPAGGEGEAFF. The CDR3 nucleotides read TGTGCCAGCTCACCCGCGGGAGGGGAGGGTGAAGCTTTCTTT.